This T cell receptor (beta chain) appears in the sequencing data of a study of PD-L1 blockade in urothelial cancer. Across the study: Blood was evaluated 3 weeks (second dose) and 6 weeks after therapy began. Blood samples contained a median 141,255 T cells.

Locally advanced or metastatic urothelial carcinoma was diagnosed in the patients. Germline-derived CDR1 and CDR2 are LNHDA and SQIVND (reference sequence). Trimming removed 4 bases from V and 4 bases from J, with 10 bases in between. There are 13 residues in the CDR3. Generated by immunoSEQ multiplex PCR, the TCRdb table keeps only in-frame clones and is missing some. The table shows about 26,000 clones, with 65% to 90% occurring only once. The sequence was collected from a man aged 55 to 70 with urothelial cancer. The V call is TRBV19, the J call TRBJ1-2, with D perhaps TRBD1 (6 bases). Source: PBMCs, taken around atezolizumab (anti-PD-L1) treatment. CDR3 region: CASSTGHPYGYTF. The CDR3 nucleotides are TGTGCCAGTAGTACGGGACATCCCTATGGCTACACCTTC.